One and the same sample provided the 24 T cell receptor beta chains below, sequenced in a study of T cells in Graves' hyperthyroidism and ophthalmopathy (dated 2019 in TCRdb). The library relied on multiplex PCR. This sample was sequenced with an Illumina HiSeq 2000. The TCR beta CDR3 regions were amplified from RNA transcripts. The first round of RT-PCR for the TCR CDR3 was performed with the HTBI primer set and the Qiagen OneStep RT-PCR kit. The raw public data were reprocessed by TCRdb itself: fastp quality trimming at Q25, MiXCR clonotype calling, in-frame beta chains only. Every entry covers one CDR3 protein and lists the most common genes and DNA from its rows. Within this sample are a few hundred thousand distinct CDR3 sequences, with around 21% of them counted one time only. The ten most abundant clones make up about 26% of the sample. The source material was blood. The receptor source for this set is a man between 18 and 29 years old with Graves' hyperthyroidism.

This clonotype showed up just a few times. The chain is built from TRBV20-1 and TRBJ2-2; D is perhaps TRBD2 (7 bases). Trimming removed 3 bases from V and 6 bases from J, with 17 bases in between. The CDR3 is 15 amino acids. Germline CDR1 is DFQATT and CDR2 is SNEGSKA (reference sequence). The CDR3 sequence: CSARVLGGGPGELFF. CDR3 nucleotide sequence: TGCAGTGCTAGGGTCCTGGGGGGGGGGCCCGGGGAGCTGTTTTTT.

This clonotype was observed a handful of times. The chain uses TRBV7-8 and TRBJ2-5; D gene uncertain. This CDR3 is built from 12 residues. Germline CDR1 SGHVS, CDR2 FQNEAQ. The V end lost 5 bases, the J end lost 0 bases, and 4 bases lay between the germline ends. CDR3 amino acids: CASSRHQETQYF. CDR3 nucleotide sequence: TGTGCCAGCAGCCGACACCAAGAGACCCAGTACTTC.

The chain is built from TRBV9 and TRBJ2-7, with TRBD1 identical over 8 bases. V was clipped by 2 bases and J by 7 bases; unmatched bases: 8. The length of the CDR3 is 14 residues. From germline, CDR1 is SGDLS and CDR2 YYNGEE. The CDR3 reads CASSVTGAGGEQYF. Here the CDR3 DNA reads TGTGCCAGCAGCGTGACAGGGGCCGGGGGAGAGCAGTACTTC.

This clonotype was counted ten times or more. V usage is TRBV12-3 or TRBV12-4 and J usage is TRBJ1-1; no reliable D call. This CDR3 spans 14 amino acids. V lost 5 bases and J 3 bases, leaving 13 bases between the germline ends. CDR3 amino acids: CASSVTKLDTEAFF. The CDR3 nucleotides are TGTGCCAGCAGTGTCACGAAGTTGGACACTGAAGCTTTCTTT.

In DNA, the CDR3 is TGCAGTGCTAGAGAGGCCATATCGGAGGGATTAACCAGGGGCTATGGCTACACCTTC. Its protein product is CSAREAISEGLTRGYGYTF. This chain connects TRBV20-1 to TRBJ1-2, with a possible D match to TRBD1 (6 bases). CDR3 length equals 19 residues. Germline V gene sequence: CDR1 DFQATT, CDR2 SNEGSKA (reference sequence). V was cut by 0 bases and J by 4 bases, with 27 bases left in between.

Details on this clonotype: A read error may explain this, as a much larger clone is one base away. V gene TRBV24-1 combines with J gene TRBJ1-2, with D hard to call. In germline, CDR1 is KGHDR, CDR2 SFDVKD. This CDR3 spans 13 amino acids. Here the CDR3 DNA reads TGTGTCACCAGTGAAGCTCGGAACTATGGCTACACCTTC. This sequence encodes CVTSEARNYGYTF.

This clonotype was recorded at least ten times. The V and J genes are TRBV12-3 or TRBV12-4 and TRBJ1-2; tentatively, D is TRBD1 (6 bases). The CDR3 has 13 residues. The V end was cut by 6 bases, the J end by 8 bases, with 16 bases between. The CDR3 sequence: CASSQDRRWGYTF. CDR3 nucleotides: TGTGCCAGCAGCCAAGACAGGCGGTGGGGCTACACCTTC.

This clonotype has a handful of counts. This may be a read error, as it is one base from a much larger clone. CDR3 sequence: CAAGGRGETRYF. CDR3 in DNA: TGTGCCGCCGGAGGGAGAGGAGAGACCCGGTACTTC. The chain uses TRBV28 and TRBJ2-5; D may be TRBD2 (6 bases). Germline V gene sequence: CDR1 MDHEN, CDR2 SYDVKM. The CDR3 extends over 12 amino acids.

Ten or more counts support this clonotype. V is TRBV20-1 and J is TRBJ2-7; weak D call: TRBD1 (6 bases). This CDR3 is built from 13 residues. Trimming removed 4 bases from V and 2 bases from J, with 12 bases in between. CDR1 is DFQATT, CDR2 SNEGSKA, per germline (reference sequence). In DNA form, the CDR3 reads TGCAGTGCTAAGACAGGCCGCACCTACGAGCAGTACTTC. Translated: CSAKTGRTYEQYF.

The chain uses TRBV27 and TRBJ1-2, with D hard to call. Looked up from germline, CDR1 is MNHEY and CDR2 is SMNVEV (reference sequence). The CDR3 extends over 12 amino acids. V gave up 5 bases and J gave up 8 bases, with 12 bases separating them. The CDR3: CASSSRGFGYTF. Here the CDR3 DNA reads TGTGCCAGCAGTAGCAGAGGTTTCGGCTACACCTTC.

Many counts were recorded for this clonotype. A junction end diverges from the germline sequence, so it may reflect a read error. This chain connects TRBV10-3 to TRBJ2-2, with D possibly TRBD2 on 5 matching bases. The CDR3 loop spans 12 amino acids. Germline CDR1 reads ENHRY; CDR2 reads SYGVKD. The CDR3 region has the DNA TGTGCGATCAGGACGGGGACCGGGGAGCTGTTTTTT. Translation gives CAIRTGTGELFF.

This clonotype showed up just once. The V gene is TRBV28, the J gene TRBJ2-7, with 7 bases matching TRBD1. CDR1 and CDR2 (germline): MDHEN, SYDVKM. Losses at the gene ends were 8 bases for V and 4 bases for J; bases not matched to a gene: 14. This CDR3 is built from 15 residues. CDR3 DNA sequence: TGTGCCAGCTGCTCTAGAGGGACAGCACATTACGAGCAGTACTTC. This translates into CASCSRGTAHYEQYF.

This clonotype was counted only a few times. CDR3 DNA: TGTGCCAGCAGTCGTGACGGGGTTCGGGAGCAGTACTTC. Protein: CASSRDGVREQYF. The V call is TRBV12-3 or TRBV12-4, the J call TRBJ2-7, with D maybe TRBD2 (5 bases). The CDR3 totals 13 residues. V was shortened by 5 bases and J by 7 bases, with 15 bases between the two germline ends.

This clonotype was counted ten times or more. The chain recombines TRBV6-2 or TRBV6-3 with TRBJ2-6; 7 nucleotides align to TRBD1. Germline loops: CDR1 MNHEY, CDR2 SVGEGT. The CDR3 spans 18 residues. After removal of 8 bases from V and 0 bases from J, the junction contained 13 bases not matched to a gene. In DNA form, the CDR3 reads TGTGCCAGCGGTAACGACCGGGACAGCCACTCTGGGGCCAACGTCCTGACTTTC. Amino acids: CASGNDRDSHSGANVLTF.

This clonotype has at least ten counts. The chain recombines TRBV4-1 with TRBJ2-2; no reliable D call. The CDR3 consists of 15 residues. Germline CDR1 MGHRA, CDR2 YSYEKL. V shed 1 base and J shed 1 base, with 7 bases lying between them. CDR3 amino acids: CASSQVRVNTGELFF. For the CDR3, the DNA is TGCGCCAGCAGCCAAGTCCGGGTGAACACCGGGGAGCTGTTTTTT.

This rearrangement joins TRBV19 to TRBJ1-1; D remains ambiguous. Germline values: CDR1 LNHDA, CDR2 SQIVND (reference sequence). The CDR3 loop spans 13 amino acids. Trimming took 1 base from V and 5 from J, leaving 8 bases between them. The CDR3 coding sequence is TGTGCCAGTAGTATAGGCGCAGGAACTGAAGCTTTCTTT. It codes for CASSIGAGTEAFF.

In this sample, this clonotype turned up many times. The rearrangement joins TRBV12-3 or TRBV12-4 to TRBJ1-2; TRBD1 might be the D (5 bases). The CDR3 is 15 residues long. The V gene lost 10 bases and the J gene lost 0 bases, with 18 bases spanning the gap. The DNA for the CDR3 is TGTGCCACCAAGCCCCAGGGCCACCCTAACTATGGCTACACCTTC. Translated: CATKPQGHPNYGYTF.

This sequence joins TRBV6-1 and TRBJ1-5, with TRBD1 matching over 7 bases. V lost 8 bases, J lost 6 bases, and 10 bases stayed unmatched. CDR3 size: 14 residues. Germline assignment: CDR1 MNHNS and CDR2 SASEGT. The CDR3 loop is CASGPAGGSQPQHF. The CDR3 DNA follows: TGTGCCAGCGGACCGGCAGGGGGTAGTCAGCCCCAGCATTTT.

In its sample, this clonotype was seen many times. The rearrangement joins TRBV28 to TRBJ1-2; D call uncertain. V dropped 7 bases and J dropped 2 bases, with 14 bases sitting between them. The CDR3 runs 14 residues. Germline CDR1 is MDHEN and CDR2 is SYDVKM. CDR3 region: CASKGDGTNYGYTF. In nucleotides, the CDR3 is TGTGCCAGCAAAGGAGACGGAACGAACTATGGCTACACCTTC.

This clonotype was counted only a few times. The junction departs from germline at one end; a sequencing error may be responsible. The chain combines TRBV5-8 with TRBJ1-1; TRBD1 might be the D (5 bases). This CDR3 is 14 amino acids long. CDR1 is SGHTS and CDR2 is YDEGEE in the germline V gene. The chain's CDR3 is CSSSRFDRNTEAFF. The CDR3 DNA sequence: TGTTCCAGCAGCAGATTCGACAGGAACACTGAAGCTTTCTTT.

The chain is built from TRBV11-2 and TRBJ1-2; TRBD1 agrees at 9 bases. This CDR3 has 15 residues. Germline trimming cut 2 bases from V and 8 bases from J; bases unmatched to any gene: 9. Looked up from germline, CDR1 is SGHAT and CDR2 is FQNNGV. In DNA form, the CDR3 reads TGTGCCAGCAGCTTATCACTGACAGGGGGAAGGGGCTACACCTTC. This translates into CASSLSLTGGRGYTF.

This clonotype occurred a few times. This may be a read error: a much more frequent sequence differs by one nucleotide. The rearrangement joins TRBV27 to TRBJ2-2; perhaps TRBD1 as D (6 bases). Per the germline V gene, CDR1 is MNHEY and CDR2 is SMNVEV (reference sequence). Trimming took off 1 base at V and 4 bases at J, with 13 bases between the two ends. This CDR3 is 16 amino acids long. In DNA, the CDR3 is TGTGCCAGCAGTTTATTTGGGACATGGGGCACCGGGGAGCTGTTTTTT. It encodes CASSLFGTWGTGELFF.

This clonotype was detected ten times or more. V usage is TRBV5-1 and J usage is TRBJ2-7; D perhaps matches TRBD1 (6 bases). This CDR3 contains 14 residues. The ends were cut back, 0 bases at V and 2 bases at J, with 9 bases in the middle. The germline V gene has CDR1 SGHRS and CDR2 YFSETQ. The CDR3 loop is CASSLDRTAYEQYF. In nucleotides, the CDR3 is TGCGCCAGCAGCTTGGATAGGACAGCCTACGAGCAGTACTTC. The whole variable domain, filled in from reference TRBV5-1 and TRBJ2-7, reads KAGVTQTPRYLIKTRGQQVTLSCSPISGHRSVSWYQQTPGQGLQFLFEYFSETQRNKGNFPGRFSGRQFSNSRSEMNVSTLELGDSALYLCASSLDRTAYEQYFGPGTRLTVT.

This clonotype was counted ten times or more. The J gene is TRBJ2-5, the V gene TRBV11-2; TRBD2 agrees at 7 bases. Looked up from germline, CDR1 is SGHAT and CDR2 is FQNNGV. The CDR3 extends over 18 amino acids. V lost 5 bases and J lost 5; bases outside the gene matches: 20. The CDR3 spells CASSLTGALAEPLETQYF. The CDR3 bases are TGTGCCAGCAGCCTCACGGGAGCGCTAGCGGAACCCCTGGAGACCCAGTACTTC.